This T cell receptor (beta chain) originates from a study of blood T cell repertoires in COVID-19. Overall study context: Acute and convalescent COVID-19 samples came from the United States, Italy and Spain. T cells, B-cell-depleted T cells, or PBMCs provided the cDNA or gDNA that served as material.

The CDR3 loop spans 15 amino acids. Deletions cut 1 base from V and 1 base from J, with 10 bases between. The germline CDR1 and CDR2 sequences are SGHNT and YENEEA. Study processing details: It was from reference gene primer amplification that nucleated cell counts were estimated. Clones were sequenced by immunoSEQ multiplex PCR, and TCRdb holds only the in-frame ones, with some missing. That table supplies the V and J calls and clone size; D and trimming were determined from the DNA. The repertoire includes approximately 210,000 clones, around 82% of them detected once, and 3.5% to 5.5% sits in the top ten.

The receptor comes from a man aged 30 to 39 with acute COVID-19. The sequencing input was PBMCs or T cells enriched from blood (not recorded which). V is TRBV11-3 and J is TRBJ2-5; D unclear. CDR3 coding DNA: TGTGCCAGCAGCTTAGGAGGAGACGCCCAAGAGACCCAGTACTTC. As protein: CASSLGGDAQETQYF. Supplemented by reference TRBV11-3 and TRBJ2-5, the full variable domain reads EAGVVQSPRYKIIEKKQPVAFWCNPISGHNTLYWYLQNLGQGPELLIRYENEEAVDDSQLPKDRFSAERLKGVDSTLKIQPAELGDSAVYLCASSLGGDAQETQYFGPGTRLLVL.